Listed below are T cell receptor beta chains from one sample, sequenced in a study of CXCR3-negative and CXCR3-positive naive CD8 T cells. With the 5' RACE reads reprocessed, TCRdb shows one record per CDR3 protein and no DNA. The sample totals roughly 110,000 distinct CDR3 sequences. Sequences were obtained from naive CXCR3+ CD8+ T cells from blood. Receptors originate from a human donor in good health. Some clones in this sample may be carry-over from other donors' samples. Both conserved end residues are part of each CDR3. Fields, in order: V gene, J gene, CDR3 protein.

>TRBV27|TRBJ2-1
CASSLSIRDSRYNEQFF
>TRBV5-1|TRBJ2-7
CASSQLPGQEQYF
>TRBV5-6|TRBJ2-1
CASSFINEQFF
>TRBV29-1|TRBJ2-7
CSAMGQNSYEQYF
>TRBV4-1|TRBJ2-1
CASSQDRGLLTSYNEQFF
>TRBV12-3/TRBV12-4|TRBJ1-3
CASSLRDYTIYF
>TRBV6-1|TRBJ2-1
CARCSLPYNEQFF
>TRBV4-2|TRBJ2-7
CASSQTYYEQYF
>TRBV7-3|TRBJ2-2
CASRTSGAGELFF
>TRBV20-1|TRBJ2-7
CSVRVSYEQYF
>TRBV4-3|TRBJ2-7
CASSQIAPPQGNEQYF
>TRBV6-6|TRBJ2-1
CASSYRLEPGQGVNNEQFF
>TRBV7-9|TRBJ2-3
CASTLLREDTQYF
>TRBV12-3/TRBV12-4|TRBJ2-2
CASSPEGTEVTGELFF
>TRBV2|TRBJ2-4
CASSGTGTSGILAKNIQYF
>TRBV7-6|TRBJ2-1
CASSLVLQGAYNEQFF
>TRBV2|TRBJ2-5
CASSGADPRPTQYF
>TRBV29-1|TRBJ1-4
CSALRQGERGSEKLFF
>TRBV30|TRBJ2-3
CAWSSMVADTQYF
>TRBV4-3|TRBJ1-1
CASSQDWANTEAFF
>TRBV7-9|TRBJ2-4
CASSDTDTSVNIQYF
>TRBV5-1|TRBJ2-1
CASHWGANYNEQFF
>TRBV5-4|TRBJ1-1
CASSLGWQGNTEAFF
>TRBV28|TRBJ2-3
CASSPSGLAGGWSDTQYF
>TRBV28|TRBJ2-4
CASSFYLLSGALAKNIQYF
>TRBV29-1|TRBJ2-1
CSVAGTPNSYNEQFF
>TRBV3-1|TRBJ2-7
CASGQASGRIYEQYF
>TRBV18|TRBJ2-7
CASSPTPRGDEQYF
>TRBV7-9|TRBJ2-1
CASSLRLAGSSYNEQFF
>TRBV20-1|TRBJ1-2
CSAREGGQRYGYTF
>TRBV28|TRBJ2-1
CASSFSESYNEQFF
>TRBV4-3|TRBJ2-1
CASSPKGGSYNEQFF
>TRBV5-6|TRBJ2-1
CASSSPAGPSYNEQFF
>TRBV28|TRBJ2-1
CASSATDRRGSYNEQFF
>TRBV7-2|TRBJ2-1
CASSWGGDYNEQFF
>TRBV29-1|TRBJ2-1
CSVVVGGDNEQFF
>TRBV12-3/TRBV12-4|TRBJ2-3
CASSSPLEYLQYF
>TRBV11-2|TRBJ2-7
CASSPFVEGGYEQYF
>TRBV5-5|TRBJ2-2
CASSKDRVGRSGELFF
>TRBV10-1|TRBJ2-7
CASSERLAGGPSYEQYF
>TRBV4-3|TRBJ2-7
CASSQDPTGGNYEQYF
>TRBV7-6|TRBJ2-2
CASNLAGGHTGELFF
>TRBV2|TRBJ2-3
CASRAGEDTQYF
>TRBV29-1|TRBJ1-1
CSVDRGLVNTEAFF
>TRBV4-2|TRBJ2-7
CASSQEGALAYEQYF
>TRBV29-1|TRBJ2-7
CSVRTGGIYEQYF
>TRBV7-8|TRBJ1-2
CASSPGTGPGYTF